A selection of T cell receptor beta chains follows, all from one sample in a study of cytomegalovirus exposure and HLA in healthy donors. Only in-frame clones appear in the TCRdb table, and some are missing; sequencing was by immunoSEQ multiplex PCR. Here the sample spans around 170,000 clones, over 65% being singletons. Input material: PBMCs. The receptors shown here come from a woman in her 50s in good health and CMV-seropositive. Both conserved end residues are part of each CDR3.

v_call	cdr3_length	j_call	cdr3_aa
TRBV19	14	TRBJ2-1	CASTFSGDYNEQFF
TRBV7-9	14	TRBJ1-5	CASSSDRGDQPQHF
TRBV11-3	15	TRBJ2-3	CASSLSSGGADTQYF
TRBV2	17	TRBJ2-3	CASSVVSGGALADTQYF
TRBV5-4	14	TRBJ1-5	CASSEGGREQPQHF
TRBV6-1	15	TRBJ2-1	CASRRSSGGGNEQFF
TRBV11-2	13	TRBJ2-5	CASSLGEKETQYF
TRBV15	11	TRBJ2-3	CATSRGGTQYF
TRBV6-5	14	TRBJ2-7	CASSVARSSYEQYF
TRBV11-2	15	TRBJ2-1	CASSFSGTGANEQFF
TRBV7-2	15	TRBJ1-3	CASSTPGSRGNTIYF
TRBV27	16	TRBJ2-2	CASSLTGKSNTGELFF
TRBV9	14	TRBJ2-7	CASSSSTDPYEQYF
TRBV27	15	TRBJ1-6	CASSLEGAGNSPLHF
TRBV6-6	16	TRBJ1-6	CASSRGQGAVNSPLHF
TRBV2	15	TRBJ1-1	CASSPDSTMNTEAFF
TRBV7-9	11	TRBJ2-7	CASSFSHEQYF
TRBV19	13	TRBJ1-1	CASTSLWNTEAFF
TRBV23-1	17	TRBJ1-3	CASSQAKGTRGGNTIYF
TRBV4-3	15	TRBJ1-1	CASSQGRGMNTEAFF
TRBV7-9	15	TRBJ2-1	CASTEGSSPYNEQFF
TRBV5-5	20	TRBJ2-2	CASSLAGGLAGGPGAGELFF
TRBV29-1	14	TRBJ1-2	CSVGDLRGSYGYTF
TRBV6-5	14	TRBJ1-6	CASSQTGENSPLHF
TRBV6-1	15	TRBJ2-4	CASSVDGTGRNIQYF
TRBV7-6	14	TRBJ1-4	CASSYGQPNEKLFF
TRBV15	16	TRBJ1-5	CATKPAEGGARQPQHF
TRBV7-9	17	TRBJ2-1	CASSSRGGGAAYNEQFF
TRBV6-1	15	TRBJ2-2	CASSVPGTSPGELFF
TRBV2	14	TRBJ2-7	CASAGTSGVYEQYF
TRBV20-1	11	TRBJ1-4	CSAYYNEKLFF
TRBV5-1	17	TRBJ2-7	CASSLSAPGDVSYEQYF
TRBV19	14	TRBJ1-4	CASSHVGTNEKLFF
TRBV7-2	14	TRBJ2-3	CASSLEGATDTQYF
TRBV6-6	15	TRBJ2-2	CASSLQGRGSGELFF
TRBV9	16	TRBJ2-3	CASSVASGGTTDTQYF
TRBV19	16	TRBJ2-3	CASSMRPSAGTDTQYF
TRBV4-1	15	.	CASSPDTGSGYEQYF
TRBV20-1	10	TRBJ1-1	CSALREEAFF